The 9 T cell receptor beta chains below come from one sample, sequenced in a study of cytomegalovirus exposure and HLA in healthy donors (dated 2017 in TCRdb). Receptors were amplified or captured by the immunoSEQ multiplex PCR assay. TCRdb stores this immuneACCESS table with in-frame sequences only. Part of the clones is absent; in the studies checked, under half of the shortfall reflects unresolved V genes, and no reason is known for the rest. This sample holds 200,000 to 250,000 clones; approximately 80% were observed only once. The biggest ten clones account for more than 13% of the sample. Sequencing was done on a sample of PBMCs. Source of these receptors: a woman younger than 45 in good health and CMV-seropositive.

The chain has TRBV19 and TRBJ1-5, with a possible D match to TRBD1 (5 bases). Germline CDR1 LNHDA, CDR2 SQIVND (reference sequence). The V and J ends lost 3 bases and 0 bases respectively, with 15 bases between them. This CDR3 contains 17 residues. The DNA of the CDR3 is TGTGCCAGTAGTATGGGGGGATTCTCTGATAGCAATCAGCCCCAGCATTTT. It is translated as CASSMGGFSDSNQPQHF.

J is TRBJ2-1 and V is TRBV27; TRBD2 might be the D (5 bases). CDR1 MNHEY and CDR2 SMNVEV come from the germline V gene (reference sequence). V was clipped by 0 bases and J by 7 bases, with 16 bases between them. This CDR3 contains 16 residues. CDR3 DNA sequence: TGTGCCAGCAGTTTATCCGGCTTAGTGCGGGTTAATGAGCAGTTCTTC. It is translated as CASSLSGLVRVNEQFF.

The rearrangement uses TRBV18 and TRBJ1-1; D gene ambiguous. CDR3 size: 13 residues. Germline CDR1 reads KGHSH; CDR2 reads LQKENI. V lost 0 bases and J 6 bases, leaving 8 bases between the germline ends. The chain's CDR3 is CASSPPVQPEAFF. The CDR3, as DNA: TGTGCCAGCTCACCACCGGTCCAGCCTGAAGCTTTCTTT.

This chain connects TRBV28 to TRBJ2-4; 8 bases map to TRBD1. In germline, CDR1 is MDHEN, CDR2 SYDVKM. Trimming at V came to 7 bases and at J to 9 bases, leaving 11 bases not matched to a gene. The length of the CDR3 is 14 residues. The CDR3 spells CASMEGQAWGIQYF. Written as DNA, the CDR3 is TGTGCCAGCATGGAGGGACAGGCATGGGGCATTCAGTACTTC.

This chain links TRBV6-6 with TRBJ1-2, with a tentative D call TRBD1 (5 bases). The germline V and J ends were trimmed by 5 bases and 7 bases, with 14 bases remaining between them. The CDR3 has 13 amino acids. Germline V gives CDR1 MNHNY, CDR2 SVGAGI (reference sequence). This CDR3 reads CASSHRTGGGYTF. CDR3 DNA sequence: TGTGCCAGCAGTCACCGGACGGGGGGTGGCTACACCTTC.

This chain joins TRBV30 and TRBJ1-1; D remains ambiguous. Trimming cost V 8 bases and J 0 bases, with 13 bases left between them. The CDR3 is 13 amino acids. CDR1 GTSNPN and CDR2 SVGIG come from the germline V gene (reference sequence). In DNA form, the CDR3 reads TGTGCCCGCACGCGGGATATGAACACTGAAGCTTTCTTT. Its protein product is CARTRDMNTEAFF.

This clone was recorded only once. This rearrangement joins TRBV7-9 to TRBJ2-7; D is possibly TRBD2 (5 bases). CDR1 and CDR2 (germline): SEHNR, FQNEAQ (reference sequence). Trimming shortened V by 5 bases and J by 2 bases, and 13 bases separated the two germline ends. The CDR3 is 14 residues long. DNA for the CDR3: TGTGCCAGCAGCCTACTAGGCCAGACCTACGAGCAGTACTTC. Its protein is CASSLLGQTYEQYF.

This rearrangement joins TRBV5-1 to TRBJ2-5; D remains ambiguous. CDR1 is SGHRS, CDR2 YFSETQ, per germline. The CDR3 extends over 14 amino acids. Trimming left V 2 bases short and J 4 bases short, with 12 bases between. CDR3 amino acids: CASSLWSSGETQYF. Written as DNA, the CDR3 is TGCGCCAGCAGCTTATGGAGCAGTGGAGAGACCCAGTACTTC.

The CDR3, as DNA: TGCGCCAGCAGCGTAACAGGGAGCGATCTTATTGGCTACACCTTC. Protein product: CASSVTGSDLIGYTF. J is TRBJ1-2 and V is TRBV5-1, with D possibly matching TRBD1 (6 bases). This CDR3 contains 15 residues. Per germline, CDR1 SGHRS and CDR2 YFSETQ. Trimming shortened V by 4 bases and J by 7 bases, and 20 bases separated the two germline ends.